The source of this T cell receptor (beta chain) is a study of shared clonotypes between healthy human individuals. Germline values: CDR1 SGHVS, CDR2 FQNEAQ. Unmatched junction bases numbered 10, after V lost 5 bases and J lost 10 bases. The length of the CDR3 is 13 residues. Repertoires were generated with immunoSEQ multiplex PCR, while TCRdb's copy carries only in-frame clones and drops some. The repertoire includes approximately 1.1 million clones, approximately 78% of them detected once, and 0.5% to 0.6% sits in the top ten. Sequenced: memory CD4+ T cells from PBMCs. Subset given: CD45RA-negative fraction. V and J are TRBV7-8 and TRBJ1-1; 7 nucleotides agree with TRBD1. The TCR originated in a man aged 18 to 29 in good health. Some clones in this sample may be carry-over from other donors' samples. DNA of the CDR3: TGTGCCAGCAGCCCCCGAGACAGGGTTAGAGCTTTCTTT. This encodes CASSPRDRVRAFF.